The source of this TCR beta chain is a study of T cell repertoires in cytomegalovirus infection. Study details: Indicated by public TCR beta signatures were CMV infection and matching HLA type.

This clonotype appeared a few times. Antigen unknown. Notes on the study in general: In two of eight donors, the top clonotype was HLA-C-restricted CMV-specific. Summed frequency of public TCR beta families distinguished CMV carriers with the relevant HLA.

Trimming stripped 7 bases from V and 5 bases from J, with 21 bases between. This CDR3 comprises 16 residues. The V gene's germline CDR1 is MDHEN and CDR2 SYDVKM. TCRdb itself ran the reads through MiXCR, one entry per CDR3 protein. Of roughly 800,000 distinct CDR3 sequences listed, 25% to 30% were seen once; the top ten hold 13%. Here the sequenced sample was cultured CD8+ T cells from PBMCs, taken from culture after CMV antigen stimulation. This receptor was identified in a human donor in good health (CMV status not recorded). Some clones in this sample may be carry-over from other donors' samples. This chain joins TRBV28 and TRBJ1-5, with D possibly being TRBD1 (5 bases). The CDR3 loop is CASTWGGLPPHQPQHF. Written as DNA, the CDR3 is TGTGCCAGCACCTGGGGGGGACTCCCGCCACATCAGCCCCAGCATTTT.